These T cell receptor beta chains were read from a single sample in a study of radiation and T cells in renal cell carcinoma. Sequencing was performed with immunoSEQ multiplex PCR; in TCRdb, only in-frame clones are kept and a portion is missing. The data hold about 150,000 clones, with 87% observed a single time. The sequences come from blood, collected from a patient whose treatment included radiotherapy and nephrectomy. These receptors were taken from a woman in her forties or fifties with renal cell carcinoma. Both conserved end residues are part of each CDR3. A D gene is named only where the DNA matches it firmly. Clone size is shown for a subset of rows, as once, few, many or a class of expanded clone.

d_call	v_call	clone_size	j_call	cdr3_nt	cdr3_aa
NA	TRBV14	few	TRBJ1-2	TGTGCCAGCAGCCAAGCGGGGGCGACCTATGGCTACACCTTC	CASSQAGATYGYTF
NA	TRBV11-1	NA	TRBJ1-1	TGTGCCAGCAGCCCCCTTTTAGCAATGGCTATGAACACTGAAGCTTTCTTT	CASSPLLAMAMNTEAFF
TRBD1	TRBV10-2	NA	TRBJ1-1	TGCGCCAGCCAAAATTTACAGGGGGGCGTCGGTGAAGCTTTCTTT	CASQNLQGGVGEAFF
TRBD1	TRBV19	NA	TRBJ1-5	TGTGCCAGTAAGGGACAGGGGTATCAGCCCCAGCATTTT	CASKGQGYQPQHF
NA	TRBV6-6	NA	TRBJ2-7	TGTGCCAGCAGTAAGGACAGCAGCTCCTACGAGCAGTACTTC	CASSKDSSSYEQYF
NA	TRBV19	NA	TRBJ2-7	TGTGCCAGTAGTATAGCCCTCAGGGGCCACGAGCAGTACTTC	CASSIALRGHEQYF
NA	TRBV4-2	NA	TRBJ1-1	TGTGCCAGCAGCCAAGTAGACGGGTACACTGAAGCTTTCTTT	CASSQVDGYTEAFF
NA	TRBV10-3	NA	TRBJ1-1	TGTGCCATCAGTGGAGACGGCGGCGTCACTGAAGCTTTCTTT	CAISGDGGVTEAFF
NA	TRBV6-5	NA	TRBJ2-5	TGTGCCAGCAGCCCAGACAGGATCCAAGAGACCCAGTACTTC	CASSPDRIQETQYF
NA	TRBV10-3	NA	TRBJ1-2	TGTGCTAGTGGGGGGGCCTATGGCTACACCTTC	CASGGAYGYTF
NA	TRBV18	NA	TRBJ2-3	TGTGCCAGCTCACCACCGTCCACCACAGATACGCAGTATTTT	CASSPPSTTDTQYF
NA	TRBV5-1	NA	TRBJ2-1	TGCGCCAGCAGCTTGGCCCCCGGGGGCTCCTACAATGAGCAGTTCTTC	CASSLAPGGSYNEQFF
NA	TRBV20-1	few	TRBJ1-1	TGCAGTGCTAGTTCCAGGACTGAAGCTTTCTTT	CSASSRTEAFF
TRBD2	TRBV7-8	once	TRBJ2-3	TGTGCCAGCAGCTTAGGGACTAGCGGGGGGGGCACAGATACGCAGTATTTT	CASSLGTSGGGTDTQYF
NA	TRBV6-4	NA	TRBJ2-3	TGTGCCAGCAGTGACCCAGGCACAGATACGCAGTATTTT	CASSDPGTDTQYF
TRBD1	TRBV19	NA	TRBJ1-1	TGTGCCAGTAGTATTACGAGGACAGGGGCTTGGAACACTGAAGCTTTCTTT	CASSITRTGAWNTEAFF
NA	TRBV19	NA	TRBJ1-2	TGTGCCAGTAGTCGACAGGAAAAAATCTATGGCTACACCTTC	CASSRQEKIYGYTF
TRBD1	TRBV19	NA	TRBJ2-7	TGTGCCAGTAGTCGGGACAGAAACTACGAGCAGTACTTC	CASSRDRNYEQYF
TRBD2	TRBV5-1	NA	TRBJ2-5	TGCGCCAGCAGCTTAACTAGCGAGGTAGAGACCCAGTACTTC	CASSLTSEVETQYF
NA	TRBV7-2	NA	TRBJ1-1	TGTGCCAGCAGCCCCCGGGCCCAGGGCGCTGAAGCTTTCTTT	CASSPRAQGAEAFF
TRBD2	TRBV4-1	NA	TRBJ2-3	TGCGCCAGCAGCCAGGCACTAGCGGGGGGGGACGCAACGCAGTATTTT	CASSQALAGGDATQYF
NA	TRBV4-1	NA	TRBJ1-2	TGCGCCAGCAGCCAAGCAAGACAGGTCCTCTATGGCTACACCTTC	CASSQARQVLYGYTF
NA	TRBV11-2	NA	TRBJ1-2	TGTGCCAGCAGCTTAGTGGAGTTGGGCTATGGCTACACCTTC	CASSLVELGYGYTF
TRBD1	TRBV25-1	NA	TRBJ1-4	TGTGCCAGCAGTGGACGACAGGGGGGAGTTGAAAAACTGTTTTTT	CASSGRQGGVEKLFF
TRBD2	TRBV4-3	NA	TRBJ2-7	TGCGCCAGCAGCCAAGATTTTAGCGGGGGGGCGGACGAGCAGTACTTC	CASSQDFSGGADEQYF
NA	TRBV23-1	NA	TRBJ1-2	TGCGCCAGCAGTCAATGCAAGAACCAGAACTATGGCTACACCTTC	CASSQCKNQNYGYTF
NA	TRBV19	NA	TRBJ1-3	TGTGCCAGTAGTATATCCGCCCCAGCAGGCTCTGGAAACACCATATATTTT	CASSISAPAGSGNTIYF
NA	TRBV19	NA	TRBJ2-5	TGTGCCAGCAGGGGAGCGTACCAAGAGACCCAGTACTTC	CASRGAYQETQYF
TRBD2	TRBV14	NA	TRBJ2-3	TGTGCCAGCAGCCGAACTAGCGGGGGGACAGATACGCAGTATTTT	CASSRTSGGTDTQYF
TRBD1	TRBV6-5	few	TRBJ2-7	TGTGCCAGCAGGCGGCCAGGGGGTTTCTACGAGCAGTACTTC	CASRRPGGFYEQYF
NA	TRBV5-6	once	TRBJ2-7	TGTGCCAGCAGCTGGGGGAGGGAGCAGTACTTC	CASSWGREQYF
TRBD1	TRBV5-5	NA	TRBJ2-1	TGTGCCAGCAGCTTCCGGGACAGGGACTACAATGAGCAGTTCTTC	CASSFRDRDYNEQFF
NA	TRBV6-4	NA	TRBJ2-7	TGTGCCAGCAGCTCAAATTTGGGTCGCGAGCAGTACTTC	CASSSNLGREQYF
NA	TRBV6-5	few	TRBJ1-3	TGTGCCAGCAGACAGAGTCTAGACACCATATATTTT	CASRQSLDTIYF
NA	TRBV4-3	NA	TRBJ2-2	TGCGCCAGCAGCCTTTTCTATGCCGGGGAGCTGTTTTTT	CASSLFYAGELFF
NA	TRBV6-5	NA	TRBJ2-7	TGTGCCAGCAGTTACTCATCCGACGGATCCTACGAGCAGTACTTC	CASSYSSDGSYEQYF
NA	TRBV4-1	NA	TRBJ2-3	TGCGCCAGCAGCCACCCCCGTACGGACAGCAAGACAGATACGCAGTATTTT	CASSHPRTDSKTDTQYF
NA	TRBV6-6	NA	TRBJ2-1	TGTGCCAGCAGATCCGGGGGTTACAATGAGCAGTTCTTC	CASRSGGYNEQFF
TRBD2	TRBV5-1	once	TRBJ2-1	TGCGCCAGCAGCTTGGCTGCTAGCGGGGGACCCAAAGGGTACAATGAGCAGTTCTTC	CASSLAASGGPKGYNEQFF
NA	TRBV19	NA	TRBJ1-1	TGTGCCAGTAGTATGACAGTTAACACTGAAGCTTTCTTT	CASSMTVNTEAFF
NA	TRBV19	NA	TRBJ1-4	TGTGCCAGTAGCCCCCAGCGAGGGGAGGGTAGTGAAAAACTGTTTTTT	CASSPQRGEGSEKLFF
NA	TRBV18	NA	TRBJ1-2	TGTGCCAGCTCACCAAGCGACACCGACTATGGCTACACCTTC	CASSPSDTDYGYTF
NA	TRBV7-6	NA	TRBJ1-1	TGTGCCAGCAGCCTGACAGACTCCATGAACACTGAAGCTTTCTTT	CASSLTDSMNTEAFF
NA	TRBV7-2	NA	TRBJ1-1	TGTGCCAGCAGCTTAGAGACAGCAGTTGAAGCTTTCTTT	CASSLETAVEAFF
NA	TRBV7-9	few	TRBJ2-1	TGTGCCAGCAGCTTAGACGAGGGCTACAATGAGCAGTTCTTC	CASSLDEGYNEQFF
NA	TRBV2	NA	TRBJ1-2	TGTGCCAGCACCAGGGCCGCAACTAACTATGGCTACACCTTC	CASTRAATNYGYTF
NA	TRBV2	NA	TRBJ2-2	TGTGCCAGCAATTGGGACCCCGGGGAGCTGTTTTTT	CASNWDPGELFF
NA	TRBV9	NA	TRBJ2-7	TGTGCCAGCAGCGTAGATGGGGTCCAGAACATCTACCGCTACGAGCAGTACTTC	CASSVDGVQNIYRYEQYF
NA	TRBV5-1	NA	TRBJ1-2	TGCGCCAGCAGCTTGGAGGGACGTGGCTACACCTTC	CASSLEGRGYTF